This T cell receptor beta chain comes out of a study of CD8 T cells in Susac syndrome. FACS was used to enrich TEMRA cells, whereas the CD8+ and CD4+ T cells were obtained by negative isolation. Reverse transcription of 0.5 to 1 ug RNA was performed with random hexamers. MiXCR, applied by TCRdb to the immunoSEQ multiplex PCR reads, yields one record per CDR3 protein. The repertoire holds about 120,000 distinct CDR3 sequences, with 90% to 95% as singletons. This receptor was taken from a human donor with multiple sclerosis. Sequencing used CD4+ T cells from PBMCs.

The CDR3 is CASSTGGNTDTQYF. The CDR3 bases are TGTGCCAGTAGCACCGGGGGAAACACAGATACGCAGTATTTT. This chain uses TRBV19 with TRBJ2-3; a possible D gene is TRBD2 (6 bases). Germline CDR1 reads LNHDA; CDR2 reads SQIVND (reference sequence). This CDR3 contains 14 residues. Trimming removed 6 bases from V and 2 bases from J, with 12 bases in between.